The clone carrying this T cell receptor (beta chain) has only one observation. Its antigen is currently unknown. Germline CDR1 LNHDA, CDR2 SQIVND (reference sequence). Trimming removed 8 bases from V and 7 bases from J, with 21 bases in between. CDR3 length: 14 amino acids. This specimen belongs to a study of cytomegalovirus exposure and HLA in healthy donors. Assay: immunoSEQ multiplex PCR; the TCRdb copy retains only in-frame clones and omits some. The repertoire holds roughly 150,000 clones, less than 90% seen once, with about 2.2% in the top ten. Study conclusions and caveats: Specific recognition of CMV antigens was confirmed in vitro for a few chains (all CMV-associated). Rarity held for most TCR sequences, but there were some public TCRs that occurred in many donors.

Sequenced material: PBMCs. This clonotype originated in a woman under 30 in good health and CMV-seronegative. The chain has TRBV19 and TRBJ2-7, with D possibly TRBD1 on 6 matching bases. The CDR3 loop is CASSGTGSPWEQYF. CDR3 nucleotides: TGTGCCAGTTCGGGTACAGGGTCCCCTTGGGAGCAGTACTTC.